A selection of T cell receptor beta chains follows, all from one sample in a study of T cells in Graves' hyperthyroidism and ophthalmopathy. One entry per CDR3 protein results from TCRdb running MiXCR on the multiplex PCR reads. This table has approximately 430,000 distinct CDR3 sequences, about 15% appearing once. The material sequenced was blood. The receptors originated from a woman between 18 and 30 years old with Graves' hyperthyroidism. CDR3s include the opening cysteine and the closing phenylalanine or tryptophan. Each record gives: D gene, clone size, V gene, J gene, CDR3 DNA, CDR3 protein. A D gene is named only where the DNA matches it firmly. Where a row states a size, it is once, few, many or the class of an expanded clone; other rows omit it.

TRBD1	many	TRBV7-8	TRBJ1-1	TGTGCCAGCAGCTCAAAAAAGACAGGGCTCGAAGCTTTCTTT	CASSSKKTGLEAFF
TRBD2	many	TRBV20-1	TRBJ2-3	TGCAGTGCTAGAGAGCTGACTAGCGGGAGTGGTTTGCTCACAGATACGCAGTATTTT	CSARELTSGSGLLTDTQYF
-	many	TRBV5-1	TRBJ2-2	TGCGCCAGCAGCCGGGACCCCATAAACACCGGGGAGCTGTTTTTT	CASSRDPINTGELFF
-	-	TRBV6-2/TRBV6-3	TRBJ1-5	TGTGCCAGCAGCGACAGTTTGAATAGCAATCAGCCCCAGCATTTC	CASSDSLNSNQPQHF
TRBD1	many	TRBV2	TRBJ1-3	TGTGCCAGCAGCGACAGGGGCTTCGGAAACACCATATATTTT	CASSDRGFGNTIYF
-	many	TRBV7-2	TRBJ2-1	TGTGCCAGCAGCGTCGCCGCCGGGACTCCCAGTGAGCAGTTCTTC	CASSVAAGTPSEQFF
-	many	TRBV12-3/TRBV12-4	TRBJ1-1	TGTGCCAGCAGTTTAGGGGCGCTTGGCACTGAAGCTTTCTTT	CASSLGALGTEAFF
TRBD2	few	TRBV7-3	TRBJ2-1	TGTGCCAGCAGCCTTAGCGGGGGAGCCTGCAATGAGCAGTTCTTC	CASSLSGGACNEQFF
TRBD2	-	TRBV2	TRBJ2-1	TGTGCCAGCAGTCCGGGACTAAACCGAAAAACCCTTAACAATGAGCAGTTCTTC	CASSPGLNRKTLNNEQFF
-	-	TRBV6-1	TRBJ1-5	TGTGCCAGCAGTGAGTCAACAGAGAACCAGCCCCAGCATTTT	CASSESTENQPQHF
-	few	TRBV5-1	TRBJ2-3	TGCGCCAGCAGCCCGGGACGGGAGTCGGCTGATACGCAGTATTTT	CASSPGRESADTQYF
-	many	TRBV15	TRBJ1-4	TGTGCCACCAGCAGAGATCCGGGCGGGGATGAAAAACTGTTTTTT	CATSRDPGGDEKLFF
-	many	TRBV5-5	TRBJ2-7	TGTGCCAGCAGCTGGGCCAGGGGTTCCTACGAGCAGTACTTC	CASSWARGSYEQYF
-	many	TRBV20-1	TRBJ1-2	TGCAGTGCTACCGCGGGGGGGTTTGACTATGGCTACACCTTC	CSATAGGFDYGYTF
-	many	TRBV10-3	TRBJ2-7	TGTGCCATCAGTGAGTCGACGGGGCGCTACGAGCAGTACTTC	CAISESTGRYEQYF
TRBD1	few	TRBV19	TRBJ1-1	TGTGCCAGTAGGGGGACAGGGGGTAACACTGAAGCTTTCTTT	CASRGTGGNTEAFF
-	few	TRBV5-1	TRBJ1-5	TGCGCCAGCAGCCTCTCGGGTAGGGGTCAGCCCCAGCATTTT	CASSLSGRGQPQHF
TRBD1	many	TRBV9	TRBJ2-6	TGTGCCAGCAGCCATGGACAGGAAACTCTGGGAGCCAACGTCCTGACTTTC	CASSHGQETLGANVLTF
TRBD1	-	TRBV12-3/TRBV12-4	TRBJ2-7	TGTGCCAGCGGTAGGACAGGGGCCAACTACGAGCAGTACTTC	CASGRTGANYEQYF
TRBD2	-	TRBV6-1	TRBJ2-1	TGTGCCAGCAGTGAAGCGCGGGGGGGGGTCGGTGAGCAGTTCTTC	CASSEARGGVGEQFF
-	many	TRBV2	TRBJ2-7	TGTGCCAGCGCGAGCGACAGGTCCTCCTACGAGCAGTACTTC	CASASDRSSYEQYF
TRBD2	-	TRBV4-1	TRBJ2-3	TGCGCCAGCAGCCAAGATGGTCGGGGGGGCCCAGTAGATACGCAGTATTTT	CASSQDGRGGPVDTQYF
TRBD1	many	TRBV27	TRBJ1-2	TGTGCCAGCTCCGACCCGGGACAGGGGGCGCAAGGCTACACCTTC	CASSDPGQGAQGYTF
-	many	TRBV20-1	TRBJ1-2	TGCAGTGCTAGAGATCGAGGGGCGCGGGGCTACACCTTC	CSARDRGARGYTF
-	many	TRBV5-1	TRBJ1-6	TGTGCCAGCAGTTTGGGTAATTCACCCCTCCACTTT	CASSLGNSPLHF
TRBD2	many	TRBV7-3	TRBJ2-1	TGTGCCAGCAGCCTTAGCGGGAGGGCGGGTTACAATGAGCAGTTCTTC	CASSLSGRAGYNEQFF
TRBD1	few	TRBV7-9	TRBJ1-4	TGTGCCAGCAGCGCAACAGGGGGCGGTAATGAAAAACTGTTTTTT	CASSATGGGNEKLFF
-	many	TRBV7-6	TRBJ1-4	TGTGCCAGCAGCCCCCAGACGGACGTGAAAGAAAAACTGTTTTTT	CASSPQTDVKEKLFF
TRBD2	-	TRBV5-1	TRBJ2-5	TGCGCCAGCAGCTGGGGGACTAGCATGGGCCAAGAGACCCAGTACTTC	CASSWGTSMGQETQYF
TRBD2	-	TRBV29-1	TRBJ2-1	TGCAGCGTTGGCCTAGCGGGAGCCTACAATGAGCAGTTCTTC	CSVGLAGAYNEQFF
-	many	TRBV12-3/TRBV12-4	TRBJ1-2	TGTGCCAGCACCTCCGGGACGGGGAACTATGGCTACACCTTC	CASTSGTGNYGYTF
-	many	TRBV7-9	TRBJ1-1	TGTGCCAGCAGCTTAGGGTCGGAACAGAGGGCTTTCTTT	CASSLGSEQRAFF
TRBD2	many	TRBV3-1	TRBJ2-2	TGTGCCAGCAGCCAAGGCCGACTAGCGGGAGGGCCAATCACCGGGGAGCTGTTTTTT	CASSQGRLAGGPITGELFF
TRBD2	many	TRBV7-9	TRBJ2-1	TGTGCCAGCATCCCCTCGGGGGGGCCCTACAATGAGCAGTTCTTC	CASIPSGGPYNEQFF
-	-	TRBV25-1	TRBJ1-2	TGTGCCAGCAGTGAAGGTGGTGGGGGCTACAACTATGGCTACACCTTC	CASSEGGGGYNYGYTF
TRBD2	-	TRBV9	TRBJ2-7	TGTGCCAGCAGCGGCCCCGGGACTAGCGGGGGCGAGCAGTACTTC	CASSGPGTSGGEQYF